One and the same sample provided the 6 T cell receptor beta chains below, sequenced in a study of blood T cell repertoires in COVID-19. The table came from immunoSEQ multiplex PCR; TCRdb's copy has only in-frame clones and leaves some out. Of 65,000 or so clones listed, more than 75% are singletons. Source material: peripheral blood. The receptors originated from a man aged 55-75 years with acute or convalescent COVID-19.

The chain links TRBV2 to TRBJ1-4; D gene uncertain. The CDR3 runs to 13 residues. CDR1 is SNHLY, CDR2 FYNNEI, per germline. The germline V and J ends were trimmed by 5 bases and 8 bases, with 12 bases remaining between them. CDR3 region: CASSRNINEKLFF. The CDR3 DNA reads TGTGCCAGCAGTCGCAACATAAACGAAAAACTGTTTTTT.

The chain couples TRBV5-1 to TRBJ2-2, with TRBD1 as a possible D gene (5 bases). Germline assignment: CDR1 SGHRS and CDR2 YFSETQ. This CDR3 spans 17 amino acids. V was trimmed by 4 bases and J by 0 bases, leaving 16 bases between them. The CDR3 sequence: CASSPIWGSANTGELFF. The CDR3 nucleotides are TGCGCCAGCAGCCCTATCTGGGGCTCCGCGAACACCGGGGAGCTGTTTTTT.

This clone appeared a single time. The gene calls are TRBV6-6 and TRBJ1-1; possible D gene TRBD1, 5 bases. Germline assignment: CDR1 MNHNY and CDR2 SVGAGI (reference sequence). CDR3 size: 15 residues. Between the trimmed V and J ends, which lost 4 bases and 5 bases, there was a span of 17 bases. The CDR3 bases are TGTGCCAGCAGTTTAAGGGGCGGAGAAGGTACTGAAGCTTTCTTT. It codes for CASSLRGGEGTEAFF.

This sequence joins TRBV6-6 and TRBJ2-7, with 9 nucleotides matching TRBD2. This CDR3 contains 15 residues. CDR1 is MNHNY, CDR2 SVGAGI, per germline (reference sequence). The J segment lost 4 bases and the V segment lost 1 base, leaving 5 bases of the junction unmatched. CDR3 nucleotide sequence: TGTGCCAGCAGTTACTTCGGGACTAGCTGGTACGAGCAGTACTTC. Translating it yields CASSYFGTSWYEQYF.

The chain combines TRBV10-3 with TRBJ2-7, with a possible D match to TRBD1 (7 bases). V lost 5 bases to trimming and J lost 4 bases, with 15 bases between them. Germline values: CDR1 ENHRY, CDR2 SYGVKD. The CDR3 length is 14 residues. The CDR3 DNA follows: TGTGCCATCAGTCGGACAGGAGGGTTTTACGAGCAGTACTTC. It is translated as CAISRTGGFYEQYF.

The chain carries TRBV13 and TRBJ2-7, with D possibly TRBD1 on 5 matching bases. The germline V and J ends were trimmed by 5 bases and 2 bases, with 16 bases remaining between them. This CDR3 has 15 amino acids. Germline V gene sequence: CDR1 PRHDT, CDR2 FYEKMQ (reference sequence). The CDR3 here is CASSRRQTATYEQYF. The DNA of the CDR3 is TGTGCCAGCAGCCGACGACAGACTGCGACCTACGAGCAGTACTTC.